Sequencing of this TCR beta chain was carried out in a study of beta chain features in type 1 diabetes. The CDR3 consists of 14 residues. CDR1 SQVTM and CDR2 ANQGSEA come from the germline V gene. Germline trimming cut 4 bases from V and 7 bases from J; bases unmatched to any gene: 10. Regarding this clone: Its matching antigen is unknown.

Reverse transcribing all isolated RNA meant expressed TCRB transcripts were sequenced. Generated by immunoSEQ multiplex PCR, the TCRdb table keeps only in-frame clones and is missing some. The sample shows around 100,000 clones, roughly 28% of them seen only once. Whole-study results and caveats: cDNA-based reads could over-represent cells with high TCR expression. Among patients with Type 1 diabetes, TCRB CDR3s were moderately but significantly shorter in every one of the four CD4+ subsets.

This sequence was found in a woman aged 18-35 years with type 1 diabetes. Sequencing used central memory CD4+ T cells from blood. V is TRBV29-1 and J is TRBJ2-1, with 7 bases lining up with TRBD2. CDR3 sequence reads: CSVVWLAVWNEQFF. The CDR3, as DNA: TGCAGCGTTGTATGGCTAGCGGTCTGGAATGAGCAGTTCTTC.